This T cell receptor beta chain was captured in a study of read filtering for tumor transcriptome and immune sequencing. From roughly 390 ng of RNA, a library with molecular barcoded alpha/delta and beta/gamma adaptors was made. TCRdb itself ran the reads through MiXCR, one entry per CDR3 protein. This table holds over 45,000 distinct CDR3 sequences, around 21% found once. Only a few counts were recorded for this clonotype. Germline lookup yields CDR1 DFQATT and CDR2 SNEGSKA (reference sequence). V was clipped by 3 bases and J by 1 base, with 4 bases between them. This CDR3 is 12 amino acids long. The rearrangement uses TRBV20-1 and TRBJ1-5, with no clear D. The TCR was taken from a donor aged 40 or over with multiple myeloma. The sequenced material came from a population of CD138-negative cells sorted from bone marrow. The CDR3 sequence: CSASISNQPQHF. CDR3 in DNA: TGCAGTGCTAGTATCAGCAATCAGCCCCAGCATTTT.